This section outlines one T cell receptor beta chain sequence together with its context. These data come from a study of cytomegalovirus exposure and HLA in healthy donors. The V and J ends lost 6 bases and 2 bases respectively, with 17 bases between them. Germline values: CDR1 SNHLY, CDR2 FYNNEI. This CDR3 has 15 amino acids. Primers for the PCR totalled 60 Vbeta and 13 Jbeta. Produced via immunoSEQ multiplex PCR; TCRdb's table is partial and in-frame only. The sample table sets out approximately 79,000 clones. This TCR was recovered from a middle-aged man in good health and CMV-seronegative. The chain joins TRBV2 to TRBJ2-7; weak D call: TRBD1 (5 bases). Input material: PBMCs. The CDR3 is CASRDTGARAYEQYF. In DNA form, the CDR3 reads TGTGCCAGCAGGGATACAGGAGCTAGGGCCTACGAGCAGTACTTC.